This T cell receptor beta chain was recovered during a study of identical twins. The length of the CDR3 is 14 residues. The V end lost 6 bases, the J end lost 1 base, and 15 bases lay between the germline ends. Germline CDR1 and CDR2: DFQATT and SNEGSKA (reference sequence). TCRdb ran MiXCR on the 5' RACE reads and lists one entry per CDR3 protein. The sample has about 920,000 distinct CDR3 sequences; roughly 12% are singletons. The same sample was also used in a study of yellow fever vaccine responses in identical twins.

The chain combines TRBV20-1 with TRBJ1-1, with D perhaps TRBD1 (5 bases). The receptor comes from a woman aged 18-29 years in good health. What was sequenced was PBMCs. The CDR3 region is CSASVGTANTEAFF. The CDR3 bases are TGCAGTGCCTCGGTAGGGACGGCGAACACTGAAGCTTTCTTT.